This T cell receptor (beta chain) stems from a study of technical replicates of blood from a few donors. Some clones are missing from TCRdb's copy, which holds only in-frame ones; the method was immunoSEQ multiplex PCR. Among roughly 100,000 clones listed, just over 95% were seen once. V lost 2 bases, J lost 2 bases, and 11 bases lay in between. CDR3 length equals 15 residues. Looked up from germline, CDR1 is MNHNY and CDR2 is SVGAGI (reference sequence). The sequence was collected from a human donor in good health. Material for sequencing was T cells isolated from PBMCs. The chain joins TRBV6-6 to TRBJ2-3, with unresolved D. The CDR3, as DNA: TGTGCCAGCAGTTACGGCAGGTCAGCCACAGATACGCAGTATTTT. This codes for CASSYGRSATDTQYF.